Sequencing of this T cell receptor (beta chain) was carried out in a study of blood T cells in healthy people across ages. Overall study findings and caveats: When set beside aged donors, long-lived donors presented more naive CD4+ cells and higher diversity. Per million T cells, the diversity of TCR beta decreased roughly linearly as age advanced.

PCR was performed a second time for about 7 to 12 cycles using a sample-barcoded 5' primer and a J-beta primer mix. TCRdb used MiXCR to reprocess the 5' RACE reads, holding one entry per CDR3 protein. Among over a million distinct CDR3 sequences listed, roughly 45% were seen once. In regard to this clonotype: The antigen remains undetermined.

Each sample yielded at least 6 micrograms of PBMC total RNA. The material sequenced was blood. This receptor was identified in a woman aged 60 to 75 in good health.

The CDR3 protein is CASSQDPGLLYF. CDR3 bases: TGTGCCAGCAGCCAAGATCCCGGCCTTTTGTACTTC. The chain recombines TRBV3-1 with TRBJ2-7; D is undetermined. Germline V lookup: CDR1 LGHDT, CDR2 YNNKEL (reference sequence). The V gene lost 0 bases and the J gene lost 12 bases, with 12 bases spanning the gap. There are 12 residues in the CDR3.